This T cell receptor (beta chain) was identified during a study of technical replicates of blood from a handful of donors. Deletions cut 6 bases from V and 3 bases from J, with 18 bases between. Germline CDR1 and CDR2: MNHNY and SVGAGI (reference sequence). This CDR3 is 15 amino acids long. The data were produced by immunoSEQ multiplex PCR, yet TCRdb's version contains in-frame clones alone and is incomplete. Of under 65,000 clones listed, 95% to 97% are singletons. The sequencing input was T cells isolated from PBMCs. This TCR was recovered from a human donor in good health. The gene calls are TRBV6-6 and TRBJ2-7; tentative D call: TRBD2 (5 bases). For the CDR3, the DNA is TGTGCCAGCAGCCGCGCTGAGGGATCGGGCTACGAGCAGTACTTC. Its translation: CASSRAEGSGYEQYF.